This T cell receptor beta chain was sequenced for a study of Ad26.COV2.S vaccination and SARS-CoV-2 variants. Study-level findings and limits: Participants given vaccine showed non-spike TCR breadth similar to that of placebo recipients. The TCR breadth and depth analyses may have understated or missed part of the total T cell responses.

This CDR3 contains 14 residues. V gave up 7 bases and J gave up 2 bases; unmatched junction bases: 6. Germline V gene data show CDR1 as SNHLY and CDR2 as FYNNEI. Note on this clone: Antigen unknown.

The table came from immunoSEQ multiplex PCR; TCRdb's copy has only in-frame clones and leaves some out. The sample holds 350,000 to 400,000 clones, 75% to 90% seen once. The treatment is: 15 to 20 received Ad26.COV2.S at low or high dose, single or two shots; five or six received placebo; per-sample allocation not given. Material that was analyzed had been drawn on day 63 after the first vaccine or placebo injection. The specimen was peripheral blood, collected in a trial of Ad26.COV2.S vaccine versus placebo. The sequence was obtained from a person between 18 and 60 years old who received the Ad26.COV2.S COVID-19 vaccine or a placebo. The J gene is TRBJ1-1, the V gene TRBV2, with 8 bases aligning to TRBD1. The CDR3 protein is CASTQGALNTEAFF. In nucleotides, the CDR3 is TGTGCCAGCACCCAGGGGGCTTTAAACACTGAAGCTTTCTTT.